This T cell receptor beta chain is from a study of regulatory T cells in long-lasting Graves disease. This clonotype was observed many times. Building the TCR beta libraries relied on iRepertoire HTBI primers, and CDR3 regions underwent Arm-PCR. TCRdb re-analysed the multiplex PCR reads in MiXCR, keeping a single row per CDR3 protein. The table includes some 460,000 distinct CDR3 sequences, around 15% detected once. CDR3 length: 13 residues. Unmatched junction bases numbered 4, after V lost 4 bases and J lost 7 bases. CDR1 is SGHRS and CDR2 is YFSETQ in the germline V gene. Time point meaning: newly diagnosed GD, antithyroid drugs for less than 3 months. Following extraction of RNA from PBMCs, that RNA was used to make the TCR library. The sample was also linked to a second study, of T cells in Graves' hyperthyroidism and ophthalmopathy. That study adds: A first-round RT-PCR of the TCR CDR3 used the HTBI primer set.

This sequence joins TRBV5-1 and TRBJ1-5, with 8 bases fitting TRBD1. The TCR sequence derives from a man between 40 and 49 years old with Graves disease. Source: peripheral blood mononuclear cells (PBMCs), taken at new diagnosis, from a patient treated with antithyroid drugs. CDR3 bases: TGCGCCAGCAGCCCAGGACAGGGACAGCCCCAGCATTTT. Its translation is CASSPGQGQPQHF. The full variable domain, in which reference TRBV5-1 and TRBJ1-5 provide the parts outside the CDR3, is KAGVTQTPRYLIKTRGQQVTLSCSPISGHRSVSWYQQTPGQGLQFLFEYFSETQRNKGNFPGRFSGRQFSNSRSEMNVSTLELGDSALYLCASSPGQGQPQHFGDGTRLSIL.